Each of the 10 T cell receptor beta chains below was sequenced from the same sample in a study of early stage breast cancer tumors. TCRdb keeps only in-frame clones here, not all; method: immunoSEQ multiplex PCR. The sample yields about 50,000 clones, around 80% seen once. Sequencing used blood. The receptors here all came from a person aged 40 to 49 with breast cancer.

The V and J genes are TRBV7-9 and TRBJ1-1, with D possibly matching TRBD1 (6 bases). This CDR3 is built from 13 residues. Germline values: CDR1 SEHNR, CDR2 FQNEAQ (reference sequence). V was cut by 6 bases and J by 7 bases, with 15 bases left in between. The CDR3 loop reads CASSLDGTREAFF. As DNA, the CDR3 is TGTGCCAGCAGTTTGGACGGGACACGTGAAGCTTTCTTT.

This clone is a singleton in its sample. This chain connects TRBV5-1 to TRBJ1-4; no firm D call. V lost 0 bases and J 8 bases, leaving 17 bases between the germline ends. Per germline, CDR1 SGHRS and CDR2 YFSETQ. The CDR3 loop spans 16 amino acids. CDR3 DNA: TGCGCCAGCAGCTTGGGAGGGCAGACTAAAGGGGAAAAACTGTTTTTT. This gives the protein CASSLGGQTKGEKLFF.

The chain uses TRBV7-2 and TRBJ1-4; D unclear. The CDR3 has 13 residues. CDR1 is SGHTA, CDR2 FQGNSA, per germline. Trimming removed 4 bases at V and 7 bases at J, with 10 bases between. The DNA for the CDR3 is TGTGCCAGCAGCTACCTAGAGGGTGAAAAACTGTTTTTT. It specifies CASSYLEGEKLFF.

The chain links TRBV5-1 to TRBJ1-1; D gene unclear. Trimming removed 4 bases from V and 1 base from J, with 5 bases in between. This CDR3 region has 12 residues. The germline gives CDR1 SGHRS, CDR2 YFSETQ. CDR3 DNA sequence: TGCGCCAGCAGCGGGCAGAACACTGAAGCTTTCTTT. It is translated as CASSGQNTEAFF.

This sequence joins TRBV6-1 and TRBJ2-2; D remains ambiguous. Germline lookup yields CDR1 MNHNS and CDR2 SASEGT. The V and J ends lost 3 bases and 7 bases respectively, with 6 bases between them. The CDR3 loop spans 12 amino acids. CDR3 sequence reads: CASSDWGGELFF. The DNA for the CDR3 is TGTGCCAGCAGTGATTGGGGCGGGGAGCTGTTTTTT.

This chain links TRBV7-3 with TRBJ2-1, with D unclear. Germline CDR1 is SGHTA and CDR2 is FQGTGA. V dropped 2 bases and J dropped 10 bases, with 3 bases sitting between them. This CDR3 comprises 10 residues. The CDR3 nucleotides are TGTGCCAGCAGCTTACGCGAGCAGTTCTTC. Encoded protein: CASSLREQFF.

V and J are TRBV29-1 and TRBJ2-3; unclear D gene. V lost 6 bases and J lost 2, with 15 bases in between. The germline V gene encodes CDR1 SQVTM and CDR2 ANQGSEA. The CDR3 length is 14 residues. CDR3 sequence: CSVPPGSYTDTQYF. The DNA for the CDR3 is TGCAGCGTCCCGCCAGGATCCTACACAGATACGCAGTATTTT.

The chain joins TRBV9 to TRBJ1-1, with TRBD1 identical over 7 bases. CDR3 length equals 17 residues. Germline V gene data show CDR1 as SGDLS and CDR2 as YYNGEE. The trim removed 0 bases at V and 3 bases at J, leaving 11 bases unmatched. CDR3 residues: CASSVVRRDRTDTEAFF. The CDR3 DNA is TGTGCCAGCAGCGTAGTACGAAGGGACAGAACAGACACTGAAGCTTTCTTT.

This clone was picked up a small number of times. This chain connects TRBV7-8 to TRBJ1-1; weak D call: TRBD1 (6 bases). The V and J ends lost 0 bases and 11 bases respectively, with 16 bases between them. The length of the CDR3 is 14 residues. Germline values: CDR1 SGHVS, CDR2 FQNEAQ. The DNA of the CDR3 is TGTGCCAGCAGCTTAGCGGGGGCCGGGCGGCGGGCTTTCTTT. Encoded protein: CASSLAGAGRRAFF.

This rearrangement joins TRBV4-1 to TRBJ2-3; 10 nucleotides agree with TRBD2. This CDR3 has 16 amino acids. Trimming cost V 1 base and J 0 bases; bases outside gene matches: 1. CDR1 is MGHRA, CDR2 YSYEKL, per germline. As DNA, the CDR3 is TGCGCCAGCAGCCAAGGGACTAGCGGTAGCACAGATACGCAGTATTTT. Translation: CASSQGTSGSTDTQYF.